This paragraph covers one TCR beta chain sequence. The sample is drawn from a study of T cell changes during pregnancy in multiple sclerosis. V was cut by 7 bases and J by 0 bases, with 13 bases left in between. Germline CDR1 and CDR2: SQVTM and ANQGSEA. This CDR3 is 13 amino acids long. TCRdb keeps only in-frame clones here, not all; method: immunoSEQ multiplex PCR. In the table there are 40,000 or so clones, roughly 89% of which are singletons. The chain links TRBV29-1 to TRBJ2-7; D is unresolved. The material was CD8+ T cells from peripheral blood mononuclear cells, obtained in the second trimester of pregnancy. The clonotype comes from a female donor with multiple sclerosis, enrolled in a pregnancy study. CDR3 in amino acids: CSAMTTDSYEQYF. The CDR3 DNA follows: TGCAGCGCTATGACAACTGACTCCTACGAGCAGTACTTC.